This TCR beta chain was observed in a study of sequential checkpoint blockade in melanoma. On the study more broadly: Patients were randomized 1:1 to nivolumab-then-ipilimumab or ipilimumab-then-nivolumab first-line.

Treatment here: randomized to nivolumab then ipilimumab (arm A) or the reverse (arm B). DNA-damaging chemotherapy had not been given to any patient beforehand. Live CD3+CD8+ CD19− CD56− cells were sorted from PBMCs. The CDR3 runs to 16 residues. Germline loops: CDR1 SGHTA, CDR2 FQGNSA. The repertoire was sequenced with immunoSEQ multiplex PCR; TCRdb's copy has only in-frame clones and lacks some. Of fewer than 15,000 clones listed, 60% to 80% were seen once; the top ten hold approximately 18%. The V gene is TRBV7-2, the J gene TRBJ2-5, with 12 bases fitting TRBD1. The J call may not be correct, given that the DNA end is closer to TRBJ2-7. This receptor was identified in a human donor with melanoma. The input for sequencing was CD8+ T cells sorted from blood (inferred from file names), taken from a patient given nivolumab and ipilimumab in sequence. CDR3 residues: CASSFSRDRGLYEQYF. The DNA of the CDR3 is TGTGCCAGCAGCTTCTCCCGGGACAGGGGGCTATACGAGCAGTACTTC.